The rows below give T cell receptor beta chains drawn from one sample of a study of CD8+ T cells in alopecia areata. Generated by immunoSEQ multiplex PCR, the TCRdb table keeps only in-frame clones and is missing some. The sample records 90,000 to 150,000 clones, roughly 60% being singletons. The material sequenced was CD8+ T cells sorted from blood, taken at week 4, from a patient treated with tofacitinib. Receptors were obtained from a human donor with alopecia areata. CDR3s include the opening cysteine and the closing phenylalanine or tryptophan. A D gene is named only where the DNA matches it firmly. The size entry is marked missing in some rows and otherwise reads once, few, many or a size class.

v_call	j_call	d_call	clone_size	cdr3_nt	cdr3_aa
TRBV7-8	TRBJ1-1	-	-	TGTGCCAGCAGCTCCTCCGGGAACAGCGCTTTCTTT	CASSSSGNSAFF
TRBV29-1	TRBJ2-7	TRBD1	few	TGCAGCGTTGAAAGCAGGGGGCCATCCTACGAGCAGTACTTC	CSVESRGPSYEQYF
TRBV27	TRBJ2-2	-	once	TGTGCCAGCAGTTTATTAGCGGGGGAGCTGTTTTTT	CASSLLAGELFF
TRBV29-1	TRBJ2-3	-	few	TGCAGCGTTGAAGAGGGGGCAGATACGCAGTATTTT	CSVEEGADTQYF
TRBV4-2	TRBJ2-1	-	-	TGTGCCAGCAGCCGGGGGAGTGAGCAGTTCTTC	CASSRGSEQFF
TRBV28	TRBJ1-6	TRBD1	-	TGTGCCAGCAGTTCCGGACAGGTTAATTCACCCCTCCACTTT	CASSSGQVNSPLHF
TRBV29-1	TRBJ2-2	-	-	TGCAGCGTCCATACCGGGACTGGGCTCACCGGGGAGCTGTTTTTT	CSVHTGTGLTGELFF
TRBV29-1	TRBJ2-7	TRBD1	few	TGCAGCGTTGAAGGGACAGGAGTTTACGAGCAGTACTTC	CSVEGTGVYEQYF
TRBV27	TRBJ2-5	TRBD2	-	TGTGCCAGCAGAGAGCGGGGTTGGGGTCCCGAGACCCAGTACTTC	CASRERGWGPETQYF
TRBV9	TRBJ1-1	-	-	TGTGCCAGCAGCGTTACGGGAAACACTGAAGCTTTCTTT	CASSVTGNTEAFF
TRBV29-1	TRBJ1-2	-	-	TGCAGCGCTGCTGGACAGATCTTTAACTATGGCTACACCTTC	CSAAGQIFNYGYTF
TRBV30	TRBJ2-7	-	few	TGTGCCTGGACTCGGGGGGCCCACGAGCAGTACTTC	CAWTRGAHEQYF
TRBV28	TRBJ2-7	-	-	TGTGCCAGCAGTCTTTGGGGGCGGGCCCCCTACGAGCAGTACTTC	CASSLWGRAPYEQYF
TRBV6-1	TRBJ2-2	TRBD1	-	TGTGCCAGCGACAGGGACGACACCGGGGAGCTGTTTTTT	CASDRDDTGELFF
TRBV7-2	TRBJ2-5	-	-	TGTGCCAGCAGCTTAGGCCCCCGGGGCAGGGAGATTCCAGAGACCCAGTACTTC	CASSLGPRGREIPETQYF
TRBV9	TRBJ1-1	-	-	TGTGCCAGCAGCGATAGCACAGGTCCCCTGAACACTGAAGCTTTCTTT	CASSDSTGPLNTEAFF
TRBV6-4	TRBJ2-2	-	once	TGTGCCAGCAGTGAGACGGAAACCGGGGAGCTGTTTTTT	CASSETETGELFF
TRBV27	TRBJ1-5	-	-	TGTGCCAGCAGTTTAGTTCCGGCCGGAACCCAGCATTTT	CASSLVPAGTQHF
TRBV10-3	TRBJ2-5	-	once	TGTGCCATCAGTGGCGAGGGCAGGGAGTACCAAGAGACCCAGTACTTC	CAISGEGREYQETQYF
TRBV29-1	TRBJ2-2	-	few	TGCAGCGTTGAAGTCTCGCTTACCGGGGAGCTGTTTTTT	CSVEVSLTGELFF
TRBV29-1	TRBJ2-1	-	-	TGCAGCGTTGAAGATCCGGACTATCAAGAGCAGTTCTTC	CSVEDPDYQEQFF
TRBV29-1	TRBJ2-7	-	-	TGCAGCGTTAGAACCGGGGCCTCCTACGAGCAGTACTTC	CSVRTGASYEQYF